The rows below give T cell receptor beta chains drawn from one sample of a study of blood T cell repertoires in COVID-19. Measured with immunoSEQ multiplex PCR; TCRdb has only the in-frame clones, and not every one. This sample has roughly 250,000 clones, with about 85% found just once. The sample was peripheral blood. The origin of the receptors is a human donor with COVID-19, enrolled during active disease. The donor label of this sample is uncertain. CDR3s leave out the opening cysteine and the closing phenylalanine or tryptophan.

V gene	J gene	CDR3 protein
TRBV10-3	TRBJ2-7	AIAGGTQYEQY
TRBV19	TRBJ1-1	ASSMRRATEAF
TRBV7-3	TRBJ1-1	ASSSGQGDFEAF
TRBV28	TRBJ1-2	ATYQGPRLYGYT
TRBV18	TRBJ1-4	ASSPSATNEKLF
TRBV11-3	TRBJ1-1	ASSAQGATEAF
TRBV6-6	TRBJ2-1	ASSQNLGAEQF
TRBV28	TRBJ2-3	ASSLPTGGVPRQY
TRBV19	TRBJ1-1	ASSIVTGATTEAF
TRBV28	TRBJ2-5	ASRTAEGVRETQY
TRBV6-5	TRBJ2-7	ASNPGGLYEQY
TRBV2	TRBJ2-1	ASKLSVAQF
TRBV19	TRBJ2-3	ASRFSGSTDTQY
TRBV9	TRBJ1-2	ASNDTGPYGYT
TRBV6-5	TRBJ1-5	ASSTQGGGQPQH
TRBV11-3	TRBJ2-3	ASSLGVEGTQY
TRBV5-1	TRBJ1-4	ASSTARTGNNEKLF
TRBV7-9	TRBJ1-6	ASTLTGSSPLH
TRBV5-1	TRBJ2-6	ASSLNSGPGANVLT
TRBV30	TRBJ1-1	AWSDGRDTEAF
TRBV19	TRBJ2-1	ASRGRAGEREQF
TRBV6-5	TRBJ1-1	ASRAQGANTEAF
TRBV5-6	TRBJ2-3	ASSYTDTQY
TRBV15	TRBJ1-1	ATSRAGVFPSF
TRBV29-1	TRBJ2-7	SVVGLAGGGLVEQY
TRBV7-8	TRBJ2-2	ASSLVASLDTGELF
TRBV7-3	TRBJ1-1	ASSAGQGVNTEAF
TRBV5-4	TRBJ2-1	ASSPGLPTYNEQF
TRBV19	TRBJ1-1	ASKGQGVDTEAF
TRBV5-1	TRBJ1-1	ASSLAMVRDTEAF
TRBV3-1/TRBV3-2	TRBJ2-2	ASSRERTDHNTGELF
TRBV27	TRBJ1-3	ASSDISGNTIY
TRBV4-1	TRBJ2-7	ASSPEVRISAEQY
TRBV4-1	TRBJ2-1	ASSQVGTGGFSYNEQF
TRBV6-6	TRBJ1-6	ASSYSPGGRGSPLH
TRBV5-1	TRBJ1-2	ASSLGRSNYGYT
TRBV19	TRBJ2-1	ASGEPGQGAFEQF
TRBV5-1	TRBJ2-1	ASSPYRGGDEQF
TRBV30	TRBJ1-6	AWSDRGTNSPLH
TRBV21-1	TRBJ2-3	ASPRLAGVYTQY
TRBV11-3	TRBJ2-7	ASSLAGVWEQY
TRBV6-6	TRBJ1-4	ASSYAQGGEKLF
TRBV2	TRBJ2-2	ASTRTSGRNGELF
TRBV5-1	TRBJ2-1	ASSLAGLQHPYNEQF
TRBV30	TRBJ1-6	AWSGQNNSPLH
TRBV30	TRBJ2-3	GLAGGPGWTDTQY
TRBV5-1	TRBJ1-2	ASSLGTANYGYT
TRBV3-1/TRBV3-2	TRBJ2-7	ASSRDAAGLHYEQY